This passage covers 30 T cell receptor beta chains from one sample sequenced in a study of neoadjuvant anti-PD-1 for oral cavity cancer. Time point described: after neoadjuvant nivolumab, at surgical resection. Sequencing used immunoSEQ multiplex PCR; TCRdb keeps in-frame clones, though not all of them. Of 55,000 to 80,000 clones listed, 85% to 90% are singletons. Sequencing used PBMCs, obtained after nivolumab (anti-PD-1) treatment. The receptors derive from a person aged 40 to 85 with oral cavity squamous cell carcinoma.

With respect to this clone: Other DNA sequences in this specimen translate into the identical CDR3. The chain couples TRBV9 to TRBJ2-1; 9 bases are a match to TRBD1. Trimming took 2 bases from V and 2 from J; bases not matched to a gene: 2. Germline V lookup: CDR1 SGDLS, CDR2 YYNGEE. This CDR3 spans 15 amino acids. In nucleotides, the CDR3 is TGTGCCAGCAGCGTCGGACAGGGGACCTACAATGAGCAGTTCTTC. It encodes CASSVGQGTYNEQFF.

The genes are TRBV18 and TRBJ1-2; D not resolved. V lost 2 bases, J lost 5 bases, and 24 bases lay in between. Germline V gene data show CDR1 as KGHSH and CDR2 as LQKENI. The CDR3 is made up of 18 amino acids. CDR3 sequence (DNA): TGTGCCAGCTCACCAGGCGAGGTCACAGTGGACGTGGGGTATGGCTACACCTTC. Protein: CASSPGEVTVDVGYGYTF. Filled out from reference TRBV18 and TRBJ1-2, the complete variable domain reads NAGVMQNPRHLVRRRGQEARLRCSPMKGHSHVYWYRQLPEEGLKFMVYLQKENIIDESGMPKERFSAEFPKEGPSILRIQQVVRGDSAAYFCASSPGEVTVDVGYGYTFGSGTRLTVV.

In its sample, this clone was seen once. The V and J genes are TRBV30 and TRBJ1-2; 7 bases fit TRBD1. The germline V gene encodes CDR1 GTSNPN and CDR2 SVGIG (reference sequence). With 0 bases clipped from V and 4 bases from J, the junction kept 2 bases outside the gene matches. The CDR3 length is 13 residues. DNA for the CDR3: TGTGCCTGGAGTGTGTCAGGGGGCTATGGCTACACCTTC. This encodes CAWSVSGGYGYTF.

The V and J genes are TRBV30 and TRBJ1-1; 9 bases line up with TRBD1. With 2 bases clipped from V and 1 base from J, the junction kept 8 bases outside the gene matches. The CDR3 has 16 residues. CDR1 GTSNPN and CDR2 SVGIG come from the germline V gene (reference sequence). CDR3 DNA: TGTGCCTGGAGTAAGTATTTACAGGGGGCGAACACTGAAGCTTTCTTT. Translation: CAWSKYLQGANTEAFF.

The chain is built from TRBV19 and TRBJ2-7, with D possibly matching TRBD1 (6 bases). V lost 5 bases and J 3 bases, leaving 8 bases between the germline ends. The germline gives CDR1 LNHDA, CDR2 SQIVND (reference sequence). This CDR3 has 12 residues. The CDR3 reads CASSLDSYEQYF. The CDR3 bases are TGTGCCAGTAGTTTGGACAGCTACGAGCAGTACTTC.

This clone occurred once. The CDR3 region is CASPGQDSSGANVLTF. Written as DNA, the CDR3 is TGTGCCAGCCCGGGACAGGATAGCTCTGGGGCCAACGTCCTGACTTTC. This chain joins TRBV7-9 and TRBJ2-6, with TRBD1 matching 8 bases. This CDR3 contains 16 residues. Germline CDR1 is SEHNR and CDR2 is FQNEAQ (reference sequence). J gave up 0 bases and V 8 bases, and 6 bases lay outside the gene matches.

This chain uses TRBV30 with TRBJ2-7; D not resolved. This CDR3 has 12 residues. Germline V gene data show CDR1 as GTSNPN and CDR2 as SVGIG (reference sequence). Trimming cost V 4 bases and J 3 bases, with 10 bases left between them. The CDR3 spells CAWNQAGYEQYF. The CDR3 bases are TGTGCCTGGAACCAGGCAGGCTACGAGCAGTACTTC.

The V call is TRBV6-5, the J call TRBJ2-1; D ambiguous. CDR3 size: 16 residues. V lost 0 bases and J lost 0, with 9 bases in between. The germline V gene encodes CDR1 MNHEY and CDR2 SVGAGI. This CDR3 reads CASSYSSARSYNEQFF. As DNA, the CDR3 is TGTGCCAGCAGTTACTCTTCCGCCCGCTCCTACAATGAGCAGTTCTTC.

The chain joins TRBV5-4 to TRBJ2-2; D is possibly TRBD1 (6 bases). Germline loops: CDR1 SGHNT, CDR2 YYREEE (reference sequence). Trimming pared 4 bases from V and 3 bases from J, leaving 13 bases between. The CDR3 sequence is 15 residues long. CDR3 in DNA: TGTGCCAGCAGCATTGACAGGTGGGACACCGGGGAGCTGTTTTTT. It is translated as CASSIDRWDTGELFF.

CDR3 residues: CASRPSGTASYNEQFF. Here the CDR3 DNA reads TGTGCCAGCAGACCCTCCGGGACGGCCTCCTACAATGAGCAGTTCTTC. The J gene is TRBJ2-1, the V gene TRBV6-4, with D tentatively TRBD1 or TRBD2 (5 bases each). The CDR3 length is 16 residues. CDR1 is MRHNA and CDR2 is SNTAGT in the germline V gene. V was pared by 6 bases and J by 0 bases, with 15 bases between.

The rearrangement links TRBV7-9 to TRBJ1-5, with 8 bases matching TRBD1. Germline assignment: CDR1 SEHNR and CDR2 FQNEAQ (reference sequence). Trimming cost V 5 bases and J 5 bases; bases outside gene matches: 8. The CDR3 contains 15 residues. CDR3 nucleotides: TGTGCCAGCAGCAACGGACAGGGTGGGTATCAGCCCCAGCATTTT. Translated: CASSNGQGGYQPQHF. The full variable domain, completed using reference TRBV7-9 and TRBJ1-5, is DTGVSQNPRHKITKRGQNVTFRCDPISEHNRLYWYRQTLGQGPEFLTYFQNEAQLEKSRLLSDRFSAERPKGSFSTLEIQRTEQGDSAMYLCASSNGQGGYQPQHFGDGTRLSIL.

V is TRBV27 and J is TRBJ1-1; 7 nucleotides line up with TRBD1. Germline V gene sequence: CDR1 MNHEY, CDR2 SMNVEV (reference sequence). CDR3 size: 15 residues. V gave up 4 bases and J gave up 2 bases; unmatched junction bases: 7. The CDR3 reads CASSYSGTANTEAFF. As DNA, the CDR3 is TGTGCCAGCAGTTACTCCGGGACAGCAAACACTGAAGCTTTCTTT.

The chain couples TRBV5-1 to TRBJ1-2, with TRBD1 matching 10 bases. The ends lost 4 bases at V and 5 bases at J; junction bases unmatched: 5. The CDR3 loop spans 14 amino acids. Germline CDR1 and CDR2: SGHRS and YFSETQ. The CDR3 sequence: CASSLGQGMYGYTF. As DNA, the CDR3 is TGCGCCAGCAGCCTGGGACAGGGGATGTATGGCTACACCTTC.

The gene calls are TRBV5-1 and TRBJ2-7; D might be TRBD1 (5 bases). Deletions cut 3 bases from V and 2 bases from J, with 9 bases between. This CDR3 is built from 13 residues. Germline CDR1 SGHRS, CDR2 YFSETQ. The CDR3 nucleotides are TGCGCCAGCAGCTCGCCGACAGCCTACGAGCAGTACTTC. Residues: CASSSPTAYEQYF.

This clone has a single count. V and J are TRBV19 and TRBJ1-2; possible D gene TRBD1, 5 bases. The CDR3 spans 12 residues. V lost 7 bases to trimming and J lost 4 bases, with 10 bases between them. In germline, CDR1 is LNHDA, CDR2 SQIVND (reference sequence). The CDR3 bases are TGTGCCAGTAATGGGGACCGCTATGGCTACACCTTC. Translated, it gives CASNGDRYGYTF. The whole variable domain, filled in from reference TRBV19 and TRBJ1-2, reads DGGITQSPKYLFRKEGQNVTLSCEQNLNHDAMYWYRQDPGQGLRLIYYSQIVNDFQKGDIAEGYSVSREKKESFPLTVTSAQKNPTAFYLCASNGDRYGYTFGSGTRLTVV.

The chain carries TRBV5-1 and TRBJ1-6; 7 bases match TRBD1. Germline assignment: CDR1 SGHRS and CDR2 YFSETQ. The V and J ends lost 5 bases and 6 bases, in that order; junction bases with no gene match: 5. The CDR3 runs 14 residues. In DNA form, the CDR3 reads TGCGCCAGCAGACCCGGGACAGTTAATTCACCCCTCCACTTT. As protein: CASRPGTVNSPLHF. The full variable domain, completed using reference TRBV5-1 and TRBJ1-6, is KAGVTQTPRYLIKTRGQQVTLSCSPISGHRSVSWYQQTPGQGLQFLFEYFSETQRNKGNFPGRFSGRQFSNSRSEMNVSTLELGDSALYLCASRPGTVNSPLHFGNGTRLTVT.

The chain carries TRBV28 and TRBJ2-1; the D gene is possibly TRBD2 (6 bases). Germline CDR1 is MDHEN and CDR2 is SYDVKM. The CDR3 covers 16 residues. V was cut by 6 bases and J by 4 bases, with 19 bases left in between. In DNA form, the CDR3 reads TGTGCCAGCAGCCTATACGGGAAAGGGACTTACAATGAGCAGTTCTTC. Translation: CASSLYGKGTYNEQFF.

CDR3 protein: CASSIGTSLRGETQYF. CDR3 bases: TGTGCCAGTAGTATAGGGACATCGCTTCGAGGGGAGACCCAGTACTTC. V usage is TRBV19 and J usage is TRBJ2-5, with D possibly being TRBD1 or TRBD2 (5 bases each). There are 16 residues in the CDR3. The ends were cut back, 1 base at V and 5 bases at J, with 17 bases in the middle. Germline V lookup: CDR1 LNHDA, CDR2 SQIVND (reference sequence).

The chain is built from TRBV6-6 and TRBJ2-6; D might be TRBD1 or TRBD2, each matching 5 bases. From germline, CDR1 is MNHNY and CDR2 SVGAGI (reference sequence). With 2 bases removed from V and 3 bases from J, the gap between germline ends came to 8 bases. The CDR3 sequence is 15 residues long. The CDR3 sequence: CASSYGGFGANVLTF. The CDR3 DNA sequence: TGTGCCAGCAGTTACGGGGGTTTTGGGGCCAACGTCCTGACTTTC.

This chain connects TRBV4-1 to TRBJ1-4; perhaps TRBD1 as D (5 bases). Looked up from germline, CDR1 is MGHRA and CDR2 is YSYEKL. Trimming removed 1 base at V and 7 bases at J, with 16 bases between. CDR3 size: 16 residues. The CDR3 sequence: CASSQGSQGGFEKLFF. CDR3 DNA: TGCGCCAGCAGCCAAGGGTCCCAGGGCGGCTTTGAAAAACTGTTTTTT.

This clone was seen once. This sequence joins TRBV11-2 and TRBJ2-7; tentatively, D is TRBD1 or TRBD2 (5 bases each). Germline CDR1 is SGHAT and CDR2 is FQNNGV. Trimming stripped 7 bases from V and 4 bases from J, with 20 bases between. The CDR3 extends over 15 amino acids. CDR3 region: CASKTGPGVYYEQYF. The CDR3 nucleotides are TGTGCCAGCAAAACGGGACCAGGTGTTTATTACGAGCAGTACTTC.

This clone was observed a few times. This chain connects TRBV7-3 to TRBJ2-3, with no clear D. In germline, CDR1 is SGHTA, CDR2 FQGTGA. V lost 5 bases, J lost 2 bases, and 11 bases lay in between. The CDR3 sequence is 14 residues long. The CDR3 here is CASSPIGDTDTQYF. Written as DNA, the CDR3 is TGTGCCAGCAGCCCGATCGGTGACACAGATACGCAGTATTTT.

The J gene is TRBJ1-1, the V gene TRBV30; 11 bases fit TRBD1. This CDR3 region has 16 residues. CDR1 GTSNPN and CDR2 SVGIG come from the germline V gene (reference sequence). The V gene end was trimmed by 2 bases and the J gene end by 3 bases; junction bases not matched to a gene: 8. In DNA form, the CDR3 reads TGTGCCTGGAGTCGGACAGGGGGCAGGAGGGACACTGAAGCTTTCTTT. Translation: CAWSRTGGRRDTEAFF.

The rearrangement links TRBV6-1 to TRBJ2-7; possibly TRBD2 for D (5 bases). Trimming shortened V by 5 bases and J by 0 bases, and 11 bases separated the two germline ends. Germline assignment: CDR1 MNHNS and CDR2 SASEGT. This CDR3 has 14 amino acids. The CDR3 nucleotides read TGTGCCAGCAGTTCTGTTACTAGCTCCTACGAGCAGTACTTC. Translation gives CASSSVTSSYEQYF.

This clone showed up just a few times. This chain links TRBV4-2 with TRBJ1-4, with 9 positions matching TRBD1. The CDR3 has 14 residues. Per the germline V gene, CDR1 is LGHNA and CDR2 is YNFKEQ. J was trimmed by 8 bases and V by 4 bases; bases with no gene match: 5. CDR3 in DNA: TGTGCCAGCAGCCGGGGACAGGGAAGCGAAAAACTGTTTTTT. Its translation is CASSRGQGSEKLFF.

CDR3: CASSLDGQGHYGYTF. As DNA, the CDR3 is TGTGCCAGCAGCTTGGATGGACAGGGGCACTATGGCTACACCTTC. The J gene is TRBJ1-2, the V gene TRBV5-4, with 9 bases identical to TRBD1. Trimming cost V 0 bases and J 3 bases; bases outside gene matches: 3. The CDR3 totals 15 residues. Germline V lookup: CDR1 SGHNT, CDR2 YYREEE (reference sequence).

J is TRBJ1-3 and V is TRBV28; D perhaps matches TRBD1 (5 bases). This CDR3 is built from 13 residues. The germline V gene has CDR1 MDHEN and CDR2 SYDVKM. Trimming removed 9 bases at V and 0 bases at J, with 9 bases between. As DNA, the CDR3 is TGTGCCAGTTGGGGACTCTCTGGAAACACCATATATTTT. This sequence encodes CASWGLSGNTIYF.

The chain is built from TRBV11-2 and TRBJ1-4; D ambiguous. CDR3 size: 19 residues. Trimming took off 6 bases at V and 3 bases at J, with 26 bases between the two ends. In germline, CDR1 is SGHAT, CDR2 FQNNGV. DNA of the CDR3: TGTGCCAGCAGTAAACTTGCGGGGTTGGATCAAAGGGCTAATGAAAAACTGTTTTTT. Its protein is CASSKLAGLDQRANEKLFF.

The chain's CDR3 is CASSHLGQGTLGYTF. The DNA for the CDR3 is TGTGCCAGCAGCCACCTTGGACAGGGCACTCTCGGCTACACCTTC. The rearrangement links TRBV4-2 to TRBJ1-2; 8 positions match TRBD1. CDR1 LGHNA and CDR2 YNFKEQ come from the germline V gene. V lost 3 bases and J lost 8; bases outside the gene matches: 11. CDR3 length: 15 amino acids.

CDR3: CASSGRTQETQYF. CDR3 bases: TGTGCCAGCTCCGGGAGGACTCAAGAGACCCAGTACTTC. The V and J genes are TRBV7-2 and TRBJ2-5; 7 nucleotides agree with TRBD2. After removal of 8 bases from V and 2 bases from J, the junction contained 5 bases not matched to a gene. In germline, CDR1 is SGHTA, CDR2 FQGNSA. CDR3 length: 13 residues.